A selection of T cell receptor beta chains follows, all from one sample in a study of blood T cell repertoires in COVID-19. Profiled with immunoSEQ multiplex PCR; TCRdb holds only in-frame clones, not every one. The table lists around 150,000 clones, around three quarters of them singletons. Sequenced sample: peripheral blood. All receptors come from a man in his fifties with acute or convalescent COVID-19. Both conserved end residues are part of each CDR3. Fields, in order: CDR3 length, D gene, J gene, clone size, V gene, CDR3 DNA, CDR3 protein. A D gene is named only where the DNA matches it firmly. Rows may omit the clone size; those that give it use once, few, many or a size class.

len: 14
d_gene: NA
j_gene: TRBJ1-4
abundance: NA
v_gene: TRBV27
CDR3nt: TGTGCCAGCAGTTTATACAGGAATAGCGAAAAACTGTTTTTT
CDR3aa: CASSLYRNSEKLFF

len: 17
d_gene: NA
j_gene: TRBJ2-3
abundance: NA
v_gene: TRBV7-8
CDR3nt: TGTGCCAGCAGCCCCATGAATACAGGGATCTACACAGATACGCAGTATTTT
CDR3aa: CASSPMNTGIYTDTQYF

len: 11
d_gene: NA
j_gene: TRBJ1-1
abundance: NA
v_gene: TRBV27
CDR3nt: TGTGCCAGCAGAACCGGGACAGAAGCTTTCTTT
CDR3aa: CASRTGTEAFF

len: 16
d_gene: NA
j_gene: TRBJ2-1
abundance: few
v_gene: TRBV5-4
CDR3nt: TGTGCCAGCAGCTTGGGGTCCAGGGGTGCTACGGATGAGCAGTTCTTC
CDR3aa: CASSLGSRGATDEQFF

len: 14
d_gene: TRBD2
j_gene: TRBJ2-3
abundance: NA
v_gene: TRBV3-1/TRBV3-2
CDR3nt: TGTGCCAGCACCCGGACTAGCGAGACAGATACGCAGTATTTT
CDR3aa: CASTRTSETDTQYF

len: 18
d_gene: TRBD2
j_gene: TRBJ2-1
abundance: NA
v_gene: TRBV28
CDR3nt: TGTGCCAGCAGTCCCCCAGCGGGGGGCCTTAAGCTTTACAATGAGCAGTTCTTC
CDR3aa: CASSPPAGGLKLYNEQFF

len: 16
d_gene: NA
j_gene: TRBJ2-2
abundance: NA
v_gene: TRBV15
CDR3nt: TGTGCCACCAGCGCCCGGAGACTAGATAACACCGGGGAGCTGTTTTTT
CDR3aa: CATSARRLDNTGELFF

len: 15
d_gene: NA
j_gene: TRBJ1-2
abundance: NA
v_gene: TRBV6-5
CDR3nt: TGTGCCAGCAGGAGTCCAGAGGAGTATAAGCATGGCTACACCTTC
CDR3aa: CASRSPEEYKHGYTF

len: 16
d_gene: NA
j_gene: TRBJ2-5
abundance: NA
v_gene: TRBV2
CDR3nt: TGTGCCAGCAGTGAGGGTAGCGGATGGGGGCAAGAGACCCAGTACTTC
CDR3aa: CASSEGSGWGQETQYF

len: 17
d_gene: NA
j_gene: TRBJ2-2
abundance: NA
v_gene: TRBV18
CDR3nt: TGTGCCAGCTCACCGACACAAAACCGGGGTATCACCGGGGAGCTGTTTTTT
CDR3aa: CASSPTQNRGITGELFF

len: 17
d_gene: TRBD2
j_gene: TRBJ2-2
abundance: NA
v_gene: TRBV10-3
CDR3nt: TGTGCCATCAGTGATTTAACTAGCGGGGTATTCACCGGGGAGCTGTTTTTT
CDR3aa: CAISDLTSGVFTGELFF

len: 15
d_gene: NA
j_gene: TRBJ1-3
abundance: NA
v_gene: TRBV30
CDR3nt: TGTGCCTGGAGGTCCAGGGGCGTCTCTGGAAACACCATATATTTT
CDR3aa: CAWRSRGVSGNTIYF

len: 14
d_gene: NA
j_gene: TRBJ1-2
abundance: NA
v_gene: TRBV12-5
CDR3nt: TGTGCTAGTGGTTTGGTACCCGCTGCGGGTGGCTACACCTTC
CDR3aa: CASGLVPAAGGYTF

len: 13
d_gene: NA
j_gene: TRBJ2-5
abundance: few
v_gene: TRBV5-1
CDR3nt: TGCGCCAGCAGCGAAATAGCTGAAGAGACCCAGTACTTC
CDR3aa: CASSEIAEETQYF

len: 13
d_gene: NA
j_gene: TRBJ2-5
abundance: NA
v_gene: TRBV14
CDR3nt: TGTGCCAGCAGCCGGACTAACTTGGAGACCCAGTACTTC
CDR3aa: CASSRTNLETQYF

len: 13
d_gene: NA
j_gene: TRBJ2-1
abundance: NA
v_gene: TRBV7-8
CDR3nt: TGTGCCAGCAGCTTAGGCAGAAACAATGAGCAGTTCTTC
CDR3aa: CASSLGRNNEQFF

len: 13
d_gene: NA
j_gene: TRBJ1-1
abundance: NA
v_gene: TRBV5-1
CDR3nt: TGCGCCAGCAGAGAACTTAGGGGCACTGAAGCTTTCTTT
CDR3aa: CASRELRGTEAFF

len: 14
d_gene: TRBD2
j_gene: TRBJ2-3
abundance: NA
v_gene: TRBV29-1
CDR3nt: TGCAGCGTACCGGGACTAGGGGGCACAGATACGCAGTATTTT
CDR3aa: CSVPGLGGTDTQYF

len: 15
d_gene: NA
j_gene: TRBJ2-7
abundance: few
v_gene: TRBV28
CDR3nt: TGTGCCAGCACCACGGGTGGCCTCGACCCTTACGAGCAGTACTTC
CDR3aa: CASTTGGLDPYEQYF

len: 16
d_gene: TRBD1
j_gene: TRBJ2-5
abundance: NA
v_gene: TRBV10-1
CDR3nt: TGCGCCAGCAGTGAGTCACAGGGGCTGGGACAAGAGACCCAGTACTTC
CDR3aa: CASSESQGLGQETQYF

len: 13
d_gene: TRBD1
j_gene: TRBJ2-5
abundance: many
v_gene: TRBV30
CDR3nt: TGTGCCTCAAACCGGGACAGACAAGAGACCCAGTACTTC
CDR3aa: CASNRDRQETQYF

len: 15
d_gene: NA
j_gene: TRBJ2-1
abundance: NA
v_gene: TRBV19
CDR3nt: TGTGCCAGCCAGAAAACAGGGTTCGCTGAAAATGAGCAGTTCTTC
CDR3aa: CASQKTGFAENEQFF

len: 13
d_gene: NA
j_gene: TRBJ1-2
abundance: NA
v_gene: TRBV2
CDR3nt: TGTGCCAGCAGTGATGGGGGCGGCTATGGCTACACCTTC
CDR3aa: CASSDGGGYGYTF

len: 16
d_gene: NA
j_gene: TRBJ2-3
abundance: NA
v_gene: TRBV5-1
CDR3nt: TGCGCCAGCAGCTTGGCCGCCAGCGGGAGCACAGATACGCAGTATTTT
CDR3aa: CASSLAASGSTDTQYF

len: 14
d_gene: NA
j_gene: TRBJ1-5
abundance: NA
v_gene: TRBV7-2
CDR3nt: TGTGCCAGCAGCTTATGGGGGCTAGGGCAGCCCCAGCATTTT
CDR3aa: CASSLWGLGQPQHF

len: 15
d_gene: NA
j_gene: TRBJ1-5
abundance: NA
v_gene: TRBV19
CDR3nt: TGTGCCAGTAGGACTCAGGGGATGGGCAATCAGCCCCAGCATTTT
CDR3aa: CASRTQGMGNQPQHF

len: 14
d_gene: NA
j_gene: TRBJ1-1
abundance: NA
v_gene: TRBV10-1
CDR3nt: TGCGCCAGCAGTGCGACGACAGGGAACACTGAAGCTTTCTTT
CDR3aa: CASSATTGNTEAFF

len: 19
d_gene: TRBD1
j_gene: TRBJ2-6
abundance: NA
v_gene: TRBV5-1
CDR3nt: TGCGCCAGCAGCTTGGTCGCCGGACAGGGGTTTGGCGGGGCCAACGTCCTGACTTTC
CDR3aa: CASSLVAGQGFGGANVLTF

len: 14
d_gene: NA
j_gene: TRBJ1-2
abundance: NA
v_gene: TRBV3-1/TRBV3-2
CDR3nt: TGTGCCAGCAGCCAAGCCCAGAACCCGGGGGGCTACACCTTC
CDR3aa: CASSQAQNPGGYTF

len: 16
d_gene: NA
j_gene: TRBJ2-5
abundance: once
v_gene: TRBV5-1
CDR3nt: TGCGCCAGCAGCTTGGGGCCAGGGTCGGGTCAAGAGACCCAGTACTTC
CDR3aa: CASSLGPGSGQETQYF

len: 14
d_gene: NA
j_gene: TRBJ2-5
abundance: NA
v_gene: TRBV6-7
CDR3nt: TGTGCCAGCAGTCCGGACTGGGCGGAGGAGACCCAGTACTTC
CDR3aa: CASSPDWAEETQYF

len: 20
d_gene: TRBD2
j_gene: TRBJ2-5
abundance: NA
v_gene: TRBV5-1
CDR3nt: TGCGCCAGCAGCTTCCTCTTCCCGGGACTAGCGGGGGGGCCGGGGGAGACCCAGTACTTC
CDR3aa: CASSFLFPGLAGGPGETQYF

len: 16
d_gene: TRBD2
j_gene: TRBJ2-2
abundance: NA
v_gene: TRBV10-3
CDR3nt: TGTGCCATCAGTGGATCACTAGCGGGGGCAGGCGGGGAGCTGTTTTTT
CDR3aa: CAISGSLAGAGGELFF

len: 13
d_gene: NA
j_gene: TRBJ1-2
abundance: NA
v_gene: TRBV30
CDR3nt: TGTGCCTGGAGTGTACGGGGGGCTGTTGGCTACACCTTC
CDR3aa: CAWSVRGAVGYTF

len: 17
d_gene: NA
j_gene: TRBJ2-3
abundance: NA
v_gene: TRBV9
CDR3nt: TGTGCCAGCAGCCCTTCGGGGTGGGCAAGCTTCACAGATACGCAGTATTTT
CDR3aa: CASSPSGWASFTDTQYF

len: 15
d_gene: NA
j_gene: TRBJ2-3
abundance: NA
v_gene: TRBV19
CDR3nt: TGTGCCAGTAGTATAGGACAGAGAAGCACAGATACGCAGTATTTT
CDR3aa: CASSIGQRSTDTQYF

len: 18
d_gene: NA
j_gene: TRBJ1-1
abundance: NA
v_gene: TRBV7-8
CDR3nt: TGTGCCAGCAGCTTATTCATCCTCCGGGGTAGGTCTCATCTGGAAGCTTTCTTT
CDR3aa: CASSLFILRGRSHLEAFF

len: 15
d_gene: NA
j_gene: TRBJ2-2
abundance: NA
v_gene: TRBV5-1
CDR3nt: TGCGCCAGCAGCTTGAGCGTCTCCCGCCTCGGGGAGCTGTTTTTT
CDR3aa: CASSLSVSRLGELFF

len: 21
d_gene: NA
j_gene: TRBJ1-3
abundance: once
v_gene: TRBV7-8
CDR3nt: TGTGCCAGCAGCAGAAAATACTCAGGGGTCTCCAATCTTAGCTCTGGAAACACCATATATTTT
CDR3aa: CASSRKYSGVSNLSSGNTIYF

len: 14
d_gene: NA
j_gene: TRBJ1-2
abundance: NA
v_gene: TRBV10-3
CDR3nt: TGTGCCATCAGTGAGTCGATAACAGGCTATGGCTACACCTTC
CDR3aa: CAISESITGYGYTF

len: 16
d_gene: NA
j_gene: TRBJ2-1
abundance: NA
v_gene: TRBV11-2
CDR3nt: TGTGCCAGCAGCTTAGTCCCGGGACTGGGAGACAATGAGCAGTTCTTC
CDR3aa: CASSLVPGLGDNEQFF

len: 14
d_gene: TRBD1
j_gene: TRBJ2-5
abundance: NA
v_gene: TRBV27
CDR3nt: TGTGCCAGCAGTCCTCGGACAGGGGATGAGACCCAGTACTTC
CDR3aa: CASSPRTGDETQYF

len: 14
d_gene: NA
j_gene: TRBJ1-2
abundance: many
v_gene: TRBV29-1
CDR3nt: TGCAGCGTTGAAGATGGCGCGGCAGCCTATGGCTACACCTTC
CDR3aa: CSVEDGAAAYGYTF

len: 13
d_gene: NA
j_gene: TRBJ2-5
abundance: NA
v_gene: TRBV29-1
CDR3nt: TGCAGCGTTTGGGCACCAGCCCAAGAGACCCAGTACTTC
CDR3aa: CSVWAPAQETQYF

len: 15
d_gene: NA
j_gene: TRBJ1-6
abundance: few
v_gene: TRBV5-8
CDR3nt: TGTGCCAGCAGCTTAGCCGCGGGCGGGAATTCACCCCTCCACTTT
CDR3aa: CASSLAAGGNSPLHF

len: 18
d_gene: NA
j_gene: TRBJ1-6
abundance: NA
v_gene: TRBV19
CDR3nt: TGTGCCAGTAGTATCACGACGGGACACGTTTCCTATAATTCACCCCTCCACTTT
CDR3aa: CASSITTGHVSYNSPLHF

len: 16
d_gene: TRBD1
j_gene: TRBJ2-5
abundance: NA
v_gene: TRBV10-2
CDR3nt: TGCGCCAGCAGTGAGCTCCGACAGGGGGCCCAAGAGACCCAGTACTTC
CDR3aa: CASSELRQGAQETQYF

len: 13
d_gene: NA
j_gene: TRBJ2-5
abundance: NA
v_gene: TRBV6-2/TRBV6-3
CDR3nt: TGTGCCAGCAGTTACGAGCACCGGGAGACCCAGTACTTC
CDR3aa: CASSYEHRETQYF

len: 14
d_gene: NA
j_gene: TRBJ1-4
abundance: NA
v_gene: TRBV18
CDR3nt: TGTGCCAGCTCACCAGAGGGTTTGAGTGAAAAACTGTTTTTT
CDR3aa: CASSPEGLSEKLFF

len: 14
d_gene: TRBD1
j_gene: TRBJ1-1
abundance: NA
v_gene: TRBV19
CDR3nt: TGTGCCAGTAGGATAGACAGGGTAATCCCTGAAGCTTTCTTT
CDR3aa: CASRIDRVIPEAFF

len: 15
d_gene: TRBD2
j_gene: TRBJ2-1
abundance: NA
v_gene: TRBV28
CDR3nt: TGTGCCAGCACCGAAGGGACTAGCGGCTACAATGAGCAGTTCTTC
CDR3aa: CASTEGTSGYNEQFF